The subject of this entry is one TCR beta chain. This table comes from immunoSEQ multiplex PCR, and its TCRdb copy is limited to in-frame clones, with some not included. Here the sample spans some 120,000 clones, over 75% being singletons. This record comes from a study of blood T cell repertoires in COVID-19. With 5 bases removed from V and 3 bases from J, the gap between germline ends came to 14 bases. The CDR3 length is 14 residues. Germline CDR1 and CDR2: SGHRS and YFSETQ. Specimen: peripheral blood. The V gene is TRBV5-1, the J gene TRBJ1-1; D unclear. The receptor was derived from a woman older than 75 with acute or convalescent COVID-19. The CDR3 region has the DNA TGCGCCAGCAGAACGGTTCCTGCTGACACTGAAGCTTTCTTT. Its protein is CASRTVPADTEAFF.